This entry lists 7 T cell receptor beta chains sequenced from one sample in a study of beta chain features in type 1 diabetes. The study reverse transcribed the entire isolated RNA, so it sequenced expressed TCRB transcripts. TCRdb keeps only in-frame clones here, not all; method: immunoSEQ multiplex PCR. The sample lists more than 100,000 clones; 9% were seen once. Study-wide results and limits: TCRB CDR3 length was moderately but significantly reduced in all four CD4+ subsets of Type 1 diabetes patients.

Antigens of these TCRs are unknown. Sequenced material: central memory CD4+ T cells from blood. These TCRs come from a man younger than 40 with type 1 diabetes.

This clone was detected a few times. The V call is TRBV2, the J call TRBJ2-1; D might be TRBD2 (6 bases). CDR1 is SNHLY and CDR2 is FYNNEI in the germline V gene. Trimming cost V 3 bases and J 5 bases, with 14 bases left between them. The CDR3 extends over 15 amino acids. CDR3 nucleotide sequence: TGTGCCAGCAGTGAGATACCGGGACTCGACAATGAGCAGTTCTTC. Protein sequence: CASSEIPGLDNEQFF.

This clone was seen a few times. The genes are TRBV7-9 and TRBJ2-3; D is perhaps TRBD1 (5 bases). CDR3 length equals 15 residues. Germline V gives CDR1 SEHNR, CDR2 FQNEAQ (reference sequence). V was clipped by 0 bases and J by 1 base, with 8 bases between them. This chain's CDR3 is CASSLAGAGTDTQYF. CDR3 in DNA: TGTGCCAGCAGCTTAGCAGGGGCAGGCACAGATACGCAGTATTTT.

The chain uses TRBV7-9 and TRBJ2-1; D unresolved. With 6 bases removed from V and 3 bases from J, the gap between germline ends came to 6 bases. The CDR3 has 12 residues. From germline, CDR1 is SEHNR and CDR2 FQNEAQ (reference sequence). The CDR3 spells CASRGGYNEQFF. The DNA of the CDR3 is TGTGCCAGCAGAGGCGGCTACAATGAGCAGTTCTTC.

This clone has just a few counts. V is TRBV28 and J is TRBJ2-7, with D possibly TRBD2 on 6 matching bases. Between the trimmed V and J ends, which lost 1 base and 9 bases, there was a span of 13 bases. This CDR3 region has 13 residues. Germline V gene sequence: CDR1 MDHEN, CDR2 SYDVKM. The CDR3 loop is CASSLLRGTAQYF. The CDR3 DNA sequence: TGTGCCAGCAGTTTATTACGAGGGACTGCGCAGTACTTC.

The chain combines TRBV5-1 with TRBJ1-6; maybe TRBD1 (5 bases). The CDR3 spans 16 residues. V lost 0 bases and J lost 10, with 17 bases in between. Per the germline V gene, CDR1 is SGHRS and CDR2 is YFSETQ. The CDR3 loop reads CASSLEGHYRNSPLHF. CDR3 coding DNA: TGCGCCAGCAGCTTGGAAGGACATTACCGAAACTCACCCCTCCACTTT.

This clone was detected only a few times. This chain links TRBV7-2 with TRBJ2-1; D is possibly TRBD2 (5 bases). V was cut by 0 bases and J by 7 bases, with 10 bases left in between. Germline V gene sequence: CDR1 SGHTA, CDR2 FQGNSA. The CDR3 contains 14 residues. The CDR3 protein is CASSLASSWNEQFF. The CDR3 nucleotides are TGTGCCAGCAGCTTAGCTTCTAGCTGGAATGAGCAGTTCTTC.

This rearrangement joins TRBV11-2 to TRBJ1-3; D gene unclear. Per the germline V gene, CDR1 is SGHAT and CDR2 is FQNNGV. The V end lost 0 bases, the J end lost 8 bases, and 14 bases lay between the germline ends. The CDR3 is 15 residues long. The CDR3 reads CASSLEPRGLYTIYF. The CDR3 coding sequence is TGTGCCAGCAGCTTAGAGCCCCGCGGGTTATACACCATATATTTT.